Listed here are 25 T cell receptor beta chains from one sample, sequenced in a study of shared clonotypes between healthy human individuals. Data came from immunoSEQ multiplex PCR; TCRdb stores just in-frame clones and leaves some out. The sample includes about 2 million clones, roughly 96% of them seen just once. The sequencing input was naive CD4+ T cells sorted from blood. Stated subset: CD45RA+ positively selected. Receptors originate from a man aged 18-30 years in good health.

This chain uses TRBV5-4 with TRBJ2-5; perhaps TRBD2 as D (6 bases). The CDR3 extends over 12 amino acids. With 4 bases removed from V and 11 bases from J, the gap between germline ends came to 15 bases. The V gene's germline CDR1 is SGHNT and CDR2 YYREEE (reference sequence). The CDR3 sequence is CASSRDSPKQYF. DNA of the CDR3: TGTGCCAGCAGCCGGGACTCCCCAAAGCAGTACTTC.

The rearrangement uses TRBV6-1 and TRBJ2-3; no definite D call. CDR3 length: 15 amino acids. Germline V lookup: CDR1 MNHNS, CDR2 SASEGT. V lost 1 base and J 4 bases, leaving 12 bases between the germline ends. In nucleotides, the CDR3 is TGTGCCAGCAGTGAAGTTAGGAGTTTAGCAGATACGCAGTATTTT. Residues: CASSEVRSLADTQYF.

For this clone: A read error is possible here, since a much larger clone lies one base away. The chain links TRBV5-6 to TRBJ2-7; no clear D gene. The CDR3 runs 14 residues. Germline lookup yields CDR1 SGHDT and CDR2 YYEEEE. The V and J ends lost 2 bases and 3 bases respectively, with 12 bases between them. The CDR3 coding sequence is TGTGCCAGCAGCTTCTTATGGATCAACTACGAGCAGTACTTC. This encodes CASSFLWINYEQYF.

V and J are TRBV30 and TRBJ1-5; no clear D. V dropped 3 bases and J dropped 6 bases, with 18 bases sitting between them. The CDR3 spans 15 residues. Germline loops: CDR1 GTSNPN, CDR2 SVGIG (reference sequence). CDR3 residues: CAWSPSGGYAQPQHF. DNA of the CDR3: TGTGCCTGGAGCCCCTCGGGAGGGTACGCTCAGCCCCAGCATTTT.

The chain links TRBV10-3 to TRBJ1-1; a weak D match, TRBD1 (5 bases). The germline V gene encodes CDR1 ENHRY and CDR2 SYGVKD. The CDR3 spans 14 residues. The V and J ends lost 2 bases and 5 bases respectively, with 12 bases between them. Here the CDR3 reads CAISENREGTEAFF. In nucleotides, the CDR3 is TGTGCCATCAGTGAGAACCGGGAGGGGACTGAAGCTTTCTTT.

V is TRBV18 and J is TRBJ2-1; TRBD2 matches at 14 bases. Germline assignment: CDR1 KGHSH and CDR2 LQKENI. V gave up 4 bases and J gave up 9 bases; unmatched junction bases: 2. There are 14 residues in the CDR3. CDR3 residues: CASSLGLAGVEQFF. The CDR3 coding sequence is TGTGCCAGCTCACTGGGACTAGCGGGAGTTGAGCAGTTCTTC.

The chain combines TRBV5-4 with TRBJ1-3, with 7 bases aligning to TRBD1. Germline CDR1 and CDR2: SGHNT and YYREEE (reference sequence). V was pared by 0 bases and J by 1 base, with 1 base of the junction left unmatched. CDR3 length equals 15 residues. CDR3 loop: CASSLEGASGNTIYF. The CDR3 coding sequence is TGTGCCAGCAGCTTGGAGGGGGCTTCTGGAAACACCATATATTTT.

This clone has a handful of counts. The rearrangement joins TRBV19 to TRBJ1-4; TRBD1 agrees at 9 bases. CDR1 LNHDA and CDR2 SQIVND come from the germline V gene (reference sequence). Germline trimming cut 4 bases from V and 8 bases from J; bases unmatched to any gene: 5. The CDR3 consists of 14 residues. The CDR3: CASSTGQGYEKLFF. For the CDR3, the DNA is TGTGCCAGTAGTACGGGACAGGGATACGAAAAACTGTTTTTT.

This chain connects TRBV10-3 to TRBJ2-7; D is perhaps TRBD2 (5 bases). Germline V gene data show CDR1 as ENHRY and CDR2 as SYGVKD. V was pared by 2 bases and J by 1 base, with 9 bases between. The CDR3 spans 14 residues. The CDR3 protein is CAISETRVSYEQYF. DNA of the CDR3: TGTGCCATCAGTGAGACTAGGGTGTCCTACGAGCAGTACTTC.

The chain recombines TRBV28 with TRBJ1-2; weak D call: TRBD1 (6 bases). Germline values: CDR1 MDHEN, CDR2 SYDVKM. Trimming removed 6 bases at V and 2 bases at J, with 13 bases between. The CDR3 sequence is 14 residues long. CDR3 sequence: CASRKSTGNYGYTF. For the CDR3, the DNA is TGTGCCAGCAGGAAATCGACAGGAAACTATGGCTACACCTTC.

For this clone: Other nucleotide sequences in the sample specify the same CDR3. The chain links TRBV5-1 to TRBJ1-4, with no clear D. The V gene's germline CDR1 is SGHRS and CDR2 YFSETQ. V was trimmed by 0 bases and J by 8 bases, leaving 11 bases between them. The length of the CDR3 is 14 residues. CDR3 nucleotides: TGCGCCAGCAGCTTGGAAGGGTTCGGGGAAAAACTGTTTTTT. This gives the protein CASSLEGFGEKLFF. The entire variable domain, with the rest obtained from reference TRBV5-1 and TRBJ1-4, is as follows: KAGVTQTPRYLIKTRGQQVTLSCSPISGHRSVSWYQQTPGQGLQFLFEYFSETQRNKGNFPGRFSGRQFSNSRSEMNVSTLELGDSALYLCASSLEGFGEKLFFGSGTQLSVL.

The chain couples TRBV5-6 to TRBJ2-1, with D hard to call. This CDR3 contains 13 residues. V was cut by 2 bases and J by 8 bases, with 11 bases left in between. Germline CDR1 and CDR2: SGHDT and YYEEEE. In nucleotides, the CDR3 is TGTGCCAGCAGCTTACGTCCTGCCCATGAGCAGTTCTTC. Its translation is CASSLRPAHEQFF.

The V call is TRBV25-1, the J call TRBJ1-5, with TRBD1 identical over 8 bases. The CDR3 covers 14 residues. The V gene end was trimmed by 4 bases and the J gene end by 1 base; junction bases not matched to a gene: 0. Germline V gene sequence: CDR1 MGHDK, CDR2 SYGVNS. CDR3 protein: CASSGDRSNQPQHF. For the CDR3, the DNA is TGTGCCAGCAGTGGGGACAGGAGCAATCAGCCCCAGCATTTT.

In this sample, this clone turned up a few times. This sequence joins TRBV18 and TRBJ2-1; 8 bases are shared with TRBD1. V trimming: 2 bases; J trimming: 8 bases; junction bases outside the gene matches: 8. The CDR3 runs 15 residues. The germline gives CDR1 KGHSH, CDR2 LQKENI. As DNA, the CDR3 is TGTGCCAGCTCACCAACGGCAGGGGGCAGCGATGAGCAGTTCTTC. Translated, it gives CASSPTAGGSDEQFF.

This sequence joins TRBV7-9 and TRBJ1-3, with TRBD1 identical over 7 bases. This CDR3 is built from 18 residues. The V and J ends lost 5 bases and 4 bases, in that order; junction bases with no gene match: 17. Germline loops: CDR1 SEHNR, CDR2 FQNEAQ (reference sequence). CDR3 nucleotides: TGTGCCAGCAGCCCGGTCGGCGGGGGAGACAGGGCGGGAAACACCATATATTTT. It encodes CASSPVGGGDRAGNTIYF.

For this clone: With a much larger clone just one base away, this may be a read error. The same CDR3 arises from other DNA sequences in this sample as well. The chain links TRBV15 to TRBJ1-5; D is unresolved. From germline, CDR1 is LNHNV and CDR2 YYDKDF (reference sequence). The CDR3 covers 18 residues. Trimming took off 6 bases at V and 4 bases at J, with 25 bases between the two ends. In DNA, the CDR3 is TGTGCCACCAGTACCCGGTCATCGGCACGTGAGGAAAATCAGCCCCAGCATTTT. It specifies CATSTRSSAREENQPQHF.

The chain is built from TRBV5-1 and TRBJ1-2; 9 bases fit TRBD1. The CDR3 sequence is 15 residues long. Looked up from germline, CDR1 is SGHRS and CDR2 is YFSETQ. The trim removed 4 bases at V and 3 bases at J, leaving 7 bases unmatched. The CDR3 region is CASSLRQGVDYGYTF. CDR3 in DNA: TGCGCCAGCAGCCTCCGACAGGGGGTCGACTATGGCTACACCTTC. The whole variable domain, filled in from reference TRBV5-1 and TRBJ1-2, reads KAGVTQTPRYLIKTRGQQVTLSCSPISGHRSVSWYQQTPGQGLQFLFEYFSETQRNKGNFPGRFSGRQFSNSRSEMNVSTLELGDSALYLCASSLRQGVDYGYTFGSGTRLTVV.

The chain employs TRBV27 and TRBJ2-7; 12 bases agree with TRBD2. Trimming cost V 6 bases and J 1 base; bases outside gene matches: 7. CDR1 and CDR2 from the germline V gene are MNHEY and SMNVEV (reference sequence). The CDR3 totals 16 residues. CDR3 region: CASSNQLAGGSYEQYF. The DNA for the CDR3 is TGTGCCAGCAGCAACCAACTAGCGGGGGGATCCTACGAGCAGTACTTC.

The chain uses TRBV5-1 and TRBJ2-3, with 12 bases that match TRBD2. The CDR3 spans 18 residues. J gave up 6 bases and V 0 bases, and 11 bases lay outside the gene matches. Germline lookup yields CDR1 SGHRS and CDR2 YFSETQ. CDR3 residues: CASSLGRTSGEIMDTQYF. The CDR3, as DNA: TGCGCCAGCAGCTTGGGTCGGACTAGCGGGGAGATTATGGATACGCAGTATTTT.

V is TRBV11-2 and J is TRBJ2-2, with D perhaps matching TRBD2 (6 bases). The germline gives CDR1 SGHAT, CDR2 FQNNGV. The CDR3 runs 17 residues. Trimming took 0 bases from V and 1 from J, leaving 12 bases between them. The CDR3 loop is CASSLDHSGENTGELFF. The CDR3 nucleotides read TGTGCCAGCAGCTTAGATCATAGCGGTGAGAACACCGGGGAGCTGTTTTTT.

This clone was observed a few times. V is TRBV10-3 and J is TRBJ2-5; tentatively, D is TRBD2 (5 bases). This CDR3 region has 11 residues. Germline V CDR1 and CDR2: ENHRY, SYGVKD. Trimming took 2 bases from V and 11 from J, leaving 9 bases between them. The CDR3 sequence: CAISEVGKQYF. The DNA of the CDR3 is TGTGCCATCAGTGAGGTCGGGAAGCAGTACTTC.

This clone was observed a few times. The V call is TRBV2, the J call TRBJ2-5; TRBD1 agrees at 9 bases. This CDR3 has 15 residues. CDR1 and CDR2 from the germline V gene are SNHLY and FYNNEI. Losses at the gene ends were 5 bases for V and 4 bases for J; bases not matched to a gene: 8. As DNA, the CDR3 is TGTGCCAGCAGTTCCGGACAGGGGTGGCGAGAGACCCAGTACTTC. Its protein is CASSSGQGWRETQYF.

The chain is built from TRBV30 and TRBJ1-1; D call uncertain. The ends were cut back, 0 bases at V and 1 base at J, with 9 bases in the middle. Germline values: CDR1 GTSNPN, CDR2 SVGIG (reference sequence). The CDR3 contains 14 residues. The CDR3 DNA is TGTGCCTGGAGTGTATCCTGGCAGAACACTGAAGCTTTCTTT. Translated: CAWSVSWQNTEAFF. The full variable domain, completed using reference TRBV30 and TRBJ1-1, is SQTIHQWPATLVQPVGSPLSLECTVEGTSNPNLYWYRQAAGRGLQLLFYSVGIGQISSEVPQNLSASRPQDRQFILSSKKLLLSDSGFYLCAWSVSWQNTEAFFGQGTRLTVV.

The chain carries TRBV5-1 and TRBJ2-1, with D tentatively TRBD1 or TRBD2 (5 bases each). Looked up from germline, CDR1 is SGHRS and CDR2 is YFSETQ. CDR3 length: 16 amino acids. Trimming took 0 bases from V and 8 from J, leaving 18 bases between them. CDR3 sequence (DNA): TGCGCCAGCAGCTTGGAAGGGGTGAGAGGGGCGGATGAGCAGTTCTTC. This codes for CASSLEGVRGADEQFF.

The V call is TRBV18, the J call TRBJ2-7; D not certain. Germline V CDR1 and CDR2: KGHSH, LQKENI. Trimming shortened V by 5 bases and J by 5 bases, and 10 bases separated the two germline ends. The CDR3 extends over 12 amino acids. CDR3 region: CASSASQDEQYF. The CDR3 nucleotides read TGTGCCAGCTCAGCGTCTCAGGACGAGCAGTACTTC.